This TCR beta chain was observed in a study of memory CD4+ T cells and cytomegalovirus serostatus. Per the germline V gene, CDR1 is SNHLY and CDR2 is FYNNEI. This CDR3 region has 11 residues. V lost 7 bases to trimming and J lost 6 bases, with 10 bases between them. Single viable CD3+CD4+CD8-CD45RO+ cells were sorted as the memory CD4+ T cells. Sequencing used immunoSEQ multiplex PCR; TCRdb keeps in-frame clones, though not all of them. The table lists approximately 53,000 clones, about four fifths of them singletons. The count of this clone is one. The chain couples TRBV2 to TRBJ2-7; TRBD1 might be the D (6 bases). Sequenced material: memory CD4+ T cells from blood. The sequence came from an adult in good health and CMV-seronegative. The CDR3 is CASTAGAEQYF. CDR3 nucleotides: TGTGCCAGCACTGCAGGGGCCGAGCAGTACTTC.